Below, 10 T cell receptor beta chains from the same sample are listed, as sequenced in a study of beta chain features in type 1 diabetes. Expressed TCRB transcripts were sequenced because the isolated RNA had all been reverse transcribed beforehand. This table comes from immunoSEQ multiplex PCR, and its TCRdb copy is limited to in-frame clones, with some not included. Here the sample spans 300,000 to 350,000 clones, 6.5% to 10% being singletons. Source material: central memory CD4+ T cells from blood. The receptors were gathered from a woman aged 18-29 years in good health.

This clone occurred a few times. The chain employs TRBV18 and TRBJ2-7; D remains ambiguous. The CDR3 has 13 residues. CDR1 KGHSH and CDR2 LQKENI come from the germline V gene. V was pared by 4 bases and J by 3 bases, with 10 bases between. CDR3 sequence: CASSRSWGYEQYF. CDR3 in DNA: TGTGCCAGCTCACGAAGCTGGGGCTACGAGCAGTACTTC.

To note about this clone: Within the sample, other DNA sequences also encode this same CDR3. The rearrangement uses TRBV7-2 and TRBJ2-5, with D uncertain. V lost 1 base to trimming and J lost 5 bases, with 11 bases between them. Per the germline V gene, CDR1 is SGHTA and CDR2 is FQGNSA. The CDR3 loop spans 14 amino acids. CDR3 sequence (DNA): TGTGCCAGCAGCTTAGGGTCCCAGCCGGAGACCCAGTACTTC. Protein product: CASSLGSQPETQYF. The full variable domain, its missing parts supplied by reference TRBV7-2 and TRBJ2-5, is GAGVSQSPSNKVTEKGKDVELRCDPISGHTALYWYRQSLGQGLEFLIYFQGNSAPDKSGLPSDRFSAERTGGSVSTLTIQRTQQEDSAVYLCASSLGSQPETQYFGPGTRLLVL.

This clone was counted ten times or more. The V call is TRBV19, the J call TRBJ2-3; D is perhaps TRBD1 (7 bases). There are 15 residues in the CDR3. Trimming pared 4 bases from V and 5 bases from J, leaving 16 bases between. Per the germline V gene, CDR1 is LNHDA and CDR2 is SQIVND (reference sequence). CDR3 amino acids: CASSTQGGGGDTQYF. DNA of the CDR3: TGTGCCAGTAGTACCCAGGGGGGTGGCGGAGATACGCAGTATTTT.

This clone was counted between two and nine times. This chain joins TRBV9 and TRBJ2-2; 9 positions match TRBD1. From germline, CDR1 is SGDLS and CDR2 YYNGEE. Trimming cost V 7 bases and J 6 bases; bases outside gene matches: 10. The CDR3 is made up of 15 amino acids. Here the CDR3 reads CASQVGDRESGELFF. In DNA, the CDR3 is TGTGCCAGCCAAGTGGGGGACAGGGAATCCGGGGAGCTGTTTTTT.

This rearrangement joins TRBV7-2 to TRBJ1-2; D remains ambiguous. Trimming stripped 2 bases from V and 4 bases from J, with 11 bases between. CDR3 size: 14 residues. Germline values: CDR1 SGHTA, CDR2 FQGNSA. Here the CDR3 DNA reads TGTGCCAGCAGCTTAAACCAGGTCACCTATGGCTACACCTTC. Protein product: CASSLNQVTYGYTF.

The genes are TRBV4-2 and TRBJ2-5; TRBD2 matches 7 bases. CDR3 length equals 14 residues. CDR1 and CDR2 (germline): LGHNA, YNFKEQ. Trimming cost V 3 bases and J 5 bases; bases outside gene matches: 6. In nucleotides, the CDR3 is TGTGCCAGCAGCCAGTCAGCGGGAAAGGAGACCCAGTACTTC. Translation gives CASSQSAGKETQYF.

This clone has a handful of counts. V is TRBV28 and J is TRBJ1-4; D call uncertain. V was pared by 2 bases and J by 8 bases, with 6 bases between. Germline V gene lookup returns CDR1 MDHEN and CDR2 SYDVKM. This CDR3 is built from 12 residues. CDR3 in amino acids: CASSLPSEKLFF. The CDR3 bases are TGTGCCAGCAGTTTACCAAGCGAAAAACTGTTTTTT. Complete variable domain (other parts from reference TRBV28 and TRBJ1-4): DVKVTQSSRYLVKRTGEKVFLECVQDMDHENMFWYRQDPGLGLRLIYFSYDVKMKEKGDIPEGYSVSREKKERFSLILESASTNQTSMYLCASSLPSEKLFFGSGTQLSVL.

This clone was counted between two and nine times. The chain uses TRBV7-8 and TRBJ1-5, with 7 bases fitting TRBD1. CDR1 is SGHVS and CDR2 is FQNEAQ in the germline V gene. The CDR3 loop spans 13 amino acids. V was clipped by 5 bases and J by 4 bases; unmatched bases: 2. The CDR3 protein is CASSLTGNQPQHF. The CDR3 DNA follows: TGTGCCAGCAGCCTGACAGGGAATCAGCCCCAGCATTTT.

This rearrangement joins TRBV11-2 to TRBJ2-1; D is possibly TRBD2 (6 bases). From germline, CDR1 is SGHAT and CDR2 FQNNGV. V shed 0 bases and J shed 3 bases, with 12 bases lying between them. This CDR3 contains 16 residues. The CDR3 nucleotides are TGTGCCAGCAGCTTAGATCTGCGGGGATTCTACAATGAGCAGTTCTTC. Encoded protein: CASSLDLRGFYNEQFF. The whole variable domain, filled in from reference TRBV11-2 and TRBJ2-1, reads EAGVAQSPRYKIIEKRQSVAFWCNPISGHATLYWYQQILGQGPKLLIQFQNNGVVDDSQLPKDRFSAERLKGVDSTLKIQPAKLEDSAVYLCASSLDLRGFYNEQFFGPGTRLTVL.

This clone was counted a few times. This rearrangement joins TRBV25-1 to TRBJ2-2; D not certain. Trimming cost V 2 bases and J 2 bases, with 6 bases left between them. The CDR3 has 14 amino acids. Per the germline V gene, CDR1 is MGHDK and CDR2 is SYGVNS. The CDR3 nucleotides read TGTGCCAGCAGTGAACCAATAAACACCGGGGAGCTGTTTTTT. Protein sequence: CASSEPINTGELFF.